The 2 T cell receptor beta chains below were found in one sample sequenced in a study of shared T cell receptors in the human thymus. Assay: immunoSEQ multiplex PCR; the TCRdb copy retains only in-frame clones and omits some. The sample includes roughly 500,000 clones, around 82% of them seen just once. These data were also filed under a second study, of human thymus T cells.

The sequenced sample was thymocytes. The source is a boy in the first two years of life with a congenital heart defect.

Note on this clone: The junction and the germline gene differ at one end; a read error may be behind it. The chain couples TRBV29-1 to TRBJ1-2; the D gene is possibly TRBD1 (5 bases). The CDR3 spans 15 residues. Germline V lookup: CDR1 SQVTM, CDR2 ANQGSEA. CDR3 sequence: CSVEDRCGGDGGYPF. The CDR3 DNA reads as TGCAGCGTTGAAGATAGGTGCGGAGGGGATGGTGGCTACCCCTTC.

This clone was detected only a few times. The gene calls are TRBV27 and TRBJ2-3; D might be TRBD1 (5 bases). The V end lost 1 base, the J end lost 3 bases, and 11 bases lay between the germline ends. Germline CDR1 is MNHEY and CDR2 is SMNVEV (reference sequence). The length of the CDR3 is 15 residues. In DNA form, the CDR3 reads TGTGCCAGCAGTTTATTGGGGCAGGAGACAGATACGCAGTATTTT. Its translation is CASSLLGQETDTQYF.